This T cell receptor beta chain was recorded in a study of molecular identifiers for immune sequencing clone quantification. Study observations and caveats: Highly expanded clone sizes could be underestimated by identical TCR molecules that share a barcode. Clones above 20 RNA copies held over 97% of effector molecules, under 1% in naive cells.

The V end lost 2 bases, the J end lost 2 bases, and 9 bases lay between the germline ends. Germline V gene data show CDR1 as SGHAT and CDR2 as FQNNGV. The CDR3 is made up of 15 amino acids. The authors built bulk TCR libraries by previously described methods with listed TCR primers. One entry per CDR3 protein results from TCRdb running MiXCR on the PCR reads. The table shows fewer than 70,000 distinct CDR3 sequences, with roughly 18% occurring only once. This clonotype was observed many times. The antigen is undetermined. The clonotype comes from a human donor in good health. Some libraries in this study had Jurkat cell RNA spiked in. Source material: naive CD8+ T cells from blood, with Jurkat cell RNA spiked in. The sample's subset: FACS-sorted CD8+CD4-CCR7+CD45RA+ naive T cells. The V call is TRBV11-2, the J call TRBJ2-2, with unresolved D. CDR3 sequence: CASSLLWDNTGELFF. CDR3 nucleotides: TGTGCCAGCAGCTTACTTTGGGATAACACCGGGGAGCTGTTTTTT.